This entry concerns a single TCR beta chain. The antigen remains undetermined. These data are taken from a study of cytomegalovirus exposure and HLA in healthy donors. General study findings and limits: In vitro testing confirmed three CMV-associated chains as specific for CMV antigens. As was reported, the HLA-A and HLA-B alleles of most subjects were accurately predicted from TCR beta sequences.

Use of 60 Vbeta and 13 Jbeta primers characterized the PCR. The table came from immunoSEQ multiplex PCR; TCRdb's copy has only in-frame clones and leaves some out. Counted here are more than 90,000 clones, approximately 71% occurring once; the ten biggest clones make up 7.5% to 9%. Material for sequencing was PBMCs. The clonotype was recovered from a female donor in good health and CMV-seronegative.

CDR3 nucleotides: TGTGCCAGCAGTCGGGCGACAGGGTACCAGCCCCAGCATTTT. It encodes CASSRATGYQPQHF. The chain uses TRBV28 and TRBJ1-5; 7 nucleotides agree with TRBD1. The CDR3 spans 14 residues. The V segment lost 5 bases and the J segment 7 bases; nucleotides outside the gene matches: 8. Germline V gives CDR1 MDHEN, CDR2 SYDVKM.